These 18 T cell receptor beta chains were sequenced from one sample in a study of cytomegalovirus exposure and HLA in healthy donors. TCRdb's copy holds only in-frame clones and misses some; the assay was immunoSEQ multiplex PCR. Of around 71,000 clones in the sample, 85% to 95% were seen once. The specimen was PBMCs. The receptors come from a man aged 18 to 30 in good health and CMV-seropositive.

This chain uses TRBV5-5 with TRBJ2-2; possible D gene TRBD1, 5 bases. Trimming took off 4 bases at V and 0 bases at J, with 10 bases between the two ends. The germline CDR1 and CDR2 sequences are SGHKS and YYEKEE (reference sequence). This CDR3 region has 15 residues. The CDR3 protein is CASSLMTANTGELFF. The CDR3 region has the DNA TGTGCCAGCAGCCTAATGACAGCGAACACCGGGGAGCTGTTTTTT.

This clone was recorded once. For the CDR3, the DNA is TGTGCCAGCAGCTCCGAGGGAGAGACCCAGTACTTC. Translated, it gives CASSSEGETQYF. This chain links TRBV5-6 with TRBJ2-5, with D tentatively TRBD2 (5 bases). CDR3 length: 12 amino acids. Germline-derived CDR1 and CDR2 are SGHDT and YYEEEE. V was shortened by 3 bases and J by 4 bases, with 7 bases between the two germline ends.

This chain links TRBV9 with TRBJ2-7; D is uncertain. Trimming cost V 0 bases and J 7 bases, with 14 bases left between them. CDR3 length equals 14 residues. Germline V gene data show CDR1 as SGDLS and CDR2 as YYNGEE. CDR3 sequence (DNA): TGTGCCAGCAGCGTAGACCCTAGTACGCATGAGCAGTACTTC. Translating gives CASSVDPSTHEQYF.

The rearrangement joins TRBV30 to TRBJ2-7; tentative D call: TRBD1 (5 bases). The germline V and J ends were trimmed by 2 bases and 0 bases, with 11 bases remaining between them. The CDR3 sequence is 14 residues long. The germline V gene has CDR1 GTSNPN and CDR2 SVGIG (reference sequence). DNA of the CDR3: TGTGCCTGGAGTCGCCACAGGAACTCCTACGAGCAGTACTTC. This sequence encodes CAWSRHRNSYEQYF.

This clone is a singleton in its sample. Other DNA sequences within the sample encode an identical CDR3. The chain is built from TRBV7-9 and TRBJ2-7; D possibly corresponds to TRBD2 (5 bases). Germline assignment: CDR1 SEHNR and CDR2 FQNEAQ (reference sequence). The length of the CDR3 is 13 residues. Trimming removed 5 bases at V and 3 bases at J, with 11 bases between. The CDR3, as DNA: TGTGCCAGCAGCCCCCCGGCGGGCTACGAGCAGTACTTC. Its translation: CASSPPAGYEQYF.

The CDR3 DNA follows: TGTGCCAGCAGCCACGCAGGGGGCGGTACCTACGAGCAGTACTTC. This encodes CASSHAGGGTYEQYF. J is TRBJ2-7 and V is TRBV5-6; 8 bases align to TRBD1. The germline V gene encodes CDR1 SGHDT and CDR2 YYEEEE. The V segment lost 4 bases and the J segment 2 bases; nucleotides outside the gene matches: 8. CDR3 length: 15 residues.

J is TRBJ2-6 and V is TRBV19; D gene unclear. The CDR3 length is 16 residues. The V end lost 4 bases, the J end lost 0 bases, and 10 bases lay between the germline ends. From germline, CDR1 is LNHDA and CDR2 SQIVND (reference sequence). The CDR3 is CASSTSTTSGANVLTF. CDR3 coding DNA: TGTGCCAGTAGTACCTCGACAACCTCTGGGGCCAACGTCCTGACTTTC.

The V gene is TRBV27, the J gene TRBJ1-2; 8 bases line up with TRBD1. Per the germline V gene, CDR1 is MNHEY and CDR2 is SMNVEV (reference sequence). The junction had 9 bases not matched to a gene; V was cut back by 6 bases and J by 6 bases. The CDR3 contains 14 residues. The CDR3 region is CASSLAGGRDGYTF. CDR3 DNA sequence: TGTGCCAGCAGCCTAGCAGGGGGCCGGGATGGCTACACCTTC.

The chain links TRBV10-1 to TRBJ2-3; 7 bases are shared with TRBD2. Looked up from germline, CDR1 is WNHNN and CDR2 is SYGVQD (reference sequence). After removal of 2 bases from V and 6 bases from J, the junction contained 8 bases not matched to a gene. This CDR3 region has 15 residues. The CDR3 spells CASSEPGGGTDTQYF. CDR3 bases: TGCGCCAGCAGTGAGCCTGGGGGGGGAACTGATACGCAGTATTTT.

The chain couples TRBV27 to TRBJ1-6; possible D gene TRBD1, 5 bases. The CDR3 totals 17 residues. Germline-derived CDR1 and CDR2 are MNHEY and SMNVEV (reference sequence). Trimming took off 0 bases at V and 7 bases at J, with 16 bases between the two ends. The CDR3 region is CASSLSGGTQTNSPLHF. The DNA of the CDR3 is TGTGCCAGCAGTTTATCGGGGGGGACCCAAACGAATTCACCCCTCCACTTT.

This chain links TRBV6-1 with TRBJ1-5; no clear D. CDR3 length equals 15 residues. The germline V gene encodes CDR1 MNHNS and CDR2 SASEGT. Trimming left V 6 bases short and J 3 bases short, with 15 bases between. The DNA for the CDR3 is TGTGCCAGCAGCGCCCTGCGGTCTTTCAATCAGCCCCAGCATTTT. Translating it yields CASSALRSFNQPQHF.

This chain joins TRBV10-3 and TRBJ2-2; a possible D gene is TRBD1 (6 bases). CDR3 length: 17 amino acids. V dropped 0 bases and J dropped 2 bases, with 13 bases sitting between them. Germline V gene lookup returns CDR1 ENHRY and CDR2 SYGVKD. The CDR3 region is CAISESIRGFNTGELFF. The CDR3 DNA sequence: TGTGCCATCAGTGAGTCGATCAGGGGCTTTAACACCGGGGAGCTGTTTTTT.

The V gene is TRBV6-5, the J gene TRBJ1-2; a weak D match, TRBD1 (6 bases). V lost 0 bases and J lost 4, with 12 bases in between. CDR1 and CDR2 from the germline V gene are MNHEY and SVGAGI. The CDR3 covers 15 residues. The CDR3 sequence is CASSYSAGTLYGYTF. As DNA, the CDR3 is TGTGCCAGCAGTTACTCAGCCGGGACACTCTATGGCTACACCTTC.

The chain couples TRBV19 to TRBJ2-5, with 9 bases identical to TRBD1. The V gene end was trimmed by 3 bases and the J gene end by 4 bases; junction bases not matched to a gene: 9. Per germline, CDR1 LNHDA and CDR2 SQIVND (reference sequence). The CDR3 totals 16 residues. CDR3: CASSIEKRQGGETQYF. The CDR3 DNA is TGTGCCAGTAGTATTGAGAAGAGACAGGGGGGAGAGACCCAGTACTTC.

The chain is built from TRBV12-5 and TRBJ2-1, with 11 bases aligning to TRBD2. The length of the CDR3 is 15 residues. The ends lost 1 base at V and 10 bases at J; junction bases unmatched: 6. Germline V lookup: CDR1 LGHNT, CDR2 FRNRAP. CDR3 coding DNA: TGTGCTAGTGGTTTGGGCCCTAGCGGGAGGCGCGAGCAGTTCTTC. It codes for CASGLGPSGRREQFF.

The CDR3 coding sequence is TGTGCCAGCAGCCCTAGCGGGAGGGCCGGAAATACGCAGTATTTT. Encoded protein: CASSPSGRAGNTQYF. V and J are TRBV13 and TRBJ2-3; TRBD2 aligns across 12 bases. The CDR3 covers 15 residues. V lost 5 bases, J lost 7 bases, and 7 bases stayed unmatched. Germline V lookup: CDR1 PRHDT, CDR2 FYEKMQ (reference sequence).

The chain uses TRBV12-5 and TRBJ2-3; weak D call: TRBD2 (6 bases). From germline, CDR1 is LGHNT and CDR2 FRNRAP. V lost 4 bases, J lost 1 base, and 21 bases lay in between. The CDR3 runs to 18 residues. The CDR3 loop reads CASGSPGLFLGRTDTQYF. The DNA for the CDR3 is TGTGCTAGTGGTTCGCCGGGACTCTTTTTGGGACGCACAGATACGCAGTATTTT.

The CDR3 DNA reads as TGTGCCAGCAGCTTACTAGGGGGCGTCACCGGGGAGCTGTTTTTT. This encodes CASSLLGGVTGELFF. This rearrangement joins TRBV7-3 to TRBJ2-2, with 7 bases fitting TRBD1. V lost 2 bases, J lost 4 bases, and 4 bases stayed unmatched. CDR3 length: 15 residues. CDR1 is SGHTA and CDR2 is FQGTGA in the germline V gene.